This record covers a single T cell receptor beta chain. This record belongs to a study of tumor-infiltrating lymphocytes in localized non-small cell lung cancer. The table came from immunoSEQ multiplex PCR; TCRdb's copy has only in-frame clones and leaves some out. The repertoire holds about 24,000 clones, with roughly three fifths as singletons. Trimming left V 5 bases short and J 5 bases short, with 6 bases between. The CDR3 sequence is 11 residues long. Germline-derived CDR1 and CDR2 are SNHLY and FYNNEI. The clonotype was recovered from a human donor with non-small cell lung cancer. This chain links TRBV2 with TRBJ2-5; D call uncertain. The sequenced material came from lung tumor tissue. The CDR3 DNA is TGTGCCAGCAGTAATGGGGAGACCCAGTACTTC. This codes for CASSNGETQYF.